This TCR beta chain was sequenced for a study of blood T cell repertoires in COVID-19 (dated by TCRdb to 2020 to 2021). Context from the whole study: The collaborator samples originated in the United States, Italy and Spain and spanned the acute and convalescent phases of COVID-19. The material from the prospective study consisted of cDNA or gDNA derived from T cells, B-cell-depleted T cells, or PBMCs. The dataset comprised deeply sampled blood TCRbeta repertoires from subjects exposed to, actively infected with, or recovered from COVID-19. A freely available public database, intended as a resource for researchers studying the immune response to SARS-CoV-2, is where the repertoires were released. Samples were obtained from the ongoing ImmuneRACE study (first 160 participants) and from some 1,300 subjects provided by 6 global collaborators. The sample metadata nearly always contained a de-identified subject ID, COVID-19 status, age in years and sex. Where HLA class I and class II types were available, the types were taken from metadata supplied by the sample provider, not from assay-based typing.

In the case of this clone: The antigen it recognizes is unknown. Per-base qualities were not stored, and no clone one base away is much larger.

The immunoSEQ Assay, a bias-controlled multiplex PCR, was used to amplify TCRbeta CDR3 regions from genomic DNA. The original methods were these. Nucleated cell counts per sample were estimated from amplification of reference gene primers within the assay. To quantify the absolute abundance of each unique TCRbeta CDR3 rearrangement, sequence reads were collapsed and filtered. For each sample, productive Simpson clonality was calculated as the square root of Simpson's diversity index over productive rearrangements. The table comes from immuneACCESS by way of TCRdb, which keeps in-frame sequences with V and J called. Part of the clones is missing from these tables; in studies checked, under half for an unresolved V gene and the rest for unknown reasons. V, J and clone size derive from that table, while D and trimming were established from the DNA sequence. The sample records tens of thousands of clones, 60% to 80% of which are singletons. Roughly 45% of the sample lies in the top ten.

The research as a whole found: The quantity of clinical and demographic metadata differed by source and by participant and was supplied without curation.

Trimming at the junction amounts to 4 bases on V and 2 bases on J, and the germline ends lie 16 bases apart. The cysteine opens and the phenylalanine closes a CDR3 of 15 amino acids. Of all the DNA, just the CDR3 is kept, 45 bases in frame from base 1. Per the germline V gene (reference sequence), SGHNT is the CDR1 and YYREEE is the CDR2. Whole blood was collected in K2EDTA tubes by collaborating institutions according to the institutions' own protocols. For TCRbeta analysis, collaborator samples were shipped as frozen whole blood, as isolated PBMCs, or as DNA extracted from either sample type. Recombination joined TRBV5-4 with TRBJ2-7; a tentative D call is TRBD1 (5 bases match). This sequence originates from a man in his 70s with active or convalescent COVID-19. The source material was peripheral blood. The CDR3 sequence is CASSGIQGIPYEQYF. In nucleotides, the sequence is TGTGCCAGCAGCGGGATTCAGGGAATCCCCTACGAGCAGTACTTC. The CDR3, completed at both ends by the reference TRBV5-4 and TRBJ2-7 genes, gives the full variable domain ETGVTQSPTHLIKTRGQQVTLRCSSQSGHNTVSWYQQALGQGPQFIFQYYREEENGRGNFPPRFSGLQFPNYSSELNVNALELDDSALYLCASSGIQGIPYEQYFGPGTRLTVT.